The 30 T cell receptor beta chains listed next were all sequenced from one sample in a study of blood T cell repertoires in COVID-19. Clones were sequenced by immunoSEQ multiplex PCR, and TCRdb holds only the in-frame ones, with some missing. The table includes about 120,000 clones, almost 85% detected once. Sequenced: peripheral blood. All receptors come from a man between 65 and 85 years old with active or convalescent COVID-19.

The chain is built from TRBV11-3 and TRBJ2-7, with a possible D match to TRBD1 (6 bases). The ends were cut back, 5 bases at V and 3 bases at J, with 17 bases in the middle. This CDR3 comprises 15 residues. From germline, CDR1 is SGHNT and CDR2 YENEEA. In DNA, the CDR3 is TGTGCCAGCAGCCTTCAAGGGGGAATCGGCTACGAGCAGTACTTC. It yields the protein CASSLQGGIGYEQYF.

This sequence joins TRBV5-4 and TRBJ1-2, with 8 bases identical to TRBD1. Per the germline V gene, CDR1 is SGHNT and CDR2 is YYREEE (reference sequence). V dropped 4 bases and J dropped 8; count of bases not matched to a gene: 10. This CDR3 is 14 amino acids long. This chain's CDR3 is CASSPPDRAGGYTF. In DNA form, the CDR3 reads TGTGCCAGCAGCCCCCCGGACAGGGCCGGAGGCTACACCTTC.

The rearrangement links TRBV9 to TRBJ1-2, with D maybe TRBD1 (5 bases). The length of the CDR3 is 18 residues. CDR1 is SGDLS and CDR2 is YYNGEE in the germline V gene. The V end was cut by 0 bases, the J end by 0 bases, with 18 bases between. The chain's CDR3 is CASSVGGRGGNANYGYTF. The DNA of the CDR3 is TGTGCCAGCAGCGTAGGAGGGCGGGGGGGGAACGCTAACTATGGCTACACCTTC.

The V call is TRBV28, the J call TRBJ1-6, with 9 bases aligning to TRBD1. Trimming at V came to 6 bases and at J to 10 bases, leaving 7 bases not matched to a gene. Germline assignment: CDR1 MDHEN and CDR2 SYDVKM. The CDR3 contains 14 residues. The CDR3 loop reads CASSPGQGPSPLHF. Here the CDR3 DNA reads TGTGCCAGCAGCCCCGGACAGGGGCCCTCACCCCTCCACTTT.

J is TRBJ2-1 and V is TRBV6-2 or TRBV6-3, with TRBD2 matching 14 bases. Germline lookup yields CDR1 MNHEY and CDR2 SVGEGT. V dropped 6 bases and J dropped 7; count of bases not matched to a gene: 17. The CDR3 has 19 amino acids. The CDR3 loop reads CASSRGTSGGQVGENEQFF. As DNA, the CDR3 is TGTGCCAGCAGCCGAGGGACTAGCGGGGGCCAAGTTGGAGAGAATGAGCAGTTCTTC.

The V gene is TRBV10-3, the J gene TRBJ1-2; TRBD1 aligns across 8 bases. Trimming cost V 5 bases and J 3 bases; bases outside gene matches: 2. Germline-derived CDR1 and CDR2 are ENHRY and SYGVKD. This CDR3 has 13 amino acids. The CDR3 DNA sequence: TGTGCCATCAGTAACAGGGGGGACTATGGCTACACCTTC. It is translated as CAISNRGDYGYTF.

J is TRBJ1-2 and V is TRBV6-1; possible D gene TRBD1, 5 bases. CDR3 length: 13 amino acids. Germline V gives CDR1 MNHNS, CDR2 SASEGT. V was trimmed by 2 bases and J by 4 bases, leaving 8 bases between them. The CDR3 protein is CASSEQGFYGYTF. DNA for the CDR3: TGTGCCAGCAGTGAACAGGGTTTCTATGGCTACACCTTC.

This clone occurred once. The chain employs TRBV19 and TRBJ2-3, with 16 bases that match TRBD2. The CDR3 covers 19 residues. Germline-derived CDR1 and CDR2 are LNHDA and SQIVND (reference sequence). V gave up 4 bases and J gave up 0 bases; unmatched junction bases: 7. CDR3 sequence: CASSSQGLAGGTSTDTQYF. The CDR3 nucleotides are TGTGCCAGTAGTAGCCAGGGACTAGCGGGGGGGACCAGCACAGATACGCAGTATTTT.

The chain is built from TRBV11-2 and TRBJ2-3, with no clear D. Germline V gene sequence: CDR1 SGHAT, CDR2 FQNNGV. V shed 5 bases and J shed 5 bases, with 8 bases lying between them. The CDR3 length is 12 residues. CDR3 sequence reads: CASSPARDTQYF. In DNA, the CDR3 is TGTGCCAGCAGCCCCGCGAGAGATACGCAGTATTTT.

The chain recombines TRBV19 with TRBJ2-7, with TRBD1 matching over 7 bases. This CDR3 contains 14 residues. The V segment lost 6 bases and the J segment 0 bases; nucleotides outside the gene matches: 5. Germline-derived CDR1 and CDR2 are LNHDA and SQIVND (reference sequence). The CDR3 loop is CASRDRQNSYEQYF. The CDR3 DNA reads TGTGCCAGTAGGGACAGGCAGAACTCCTACGAGCAGTACTTC. Full variable domain (missing parts from reference TRBV19 and TRBJ2-7): DGGITQSPKYLFRKEGQNVTLSCEQNLNHDAMYWYRQDPGQGLRLIYYSQIVNDFQKGDIAEGYSVSREKKESFPLTVTSAQKNPTAFYLCASRDRQNSYEQYFGPGTRLTVT.

This chain uses TRBV11-3 with TRBJ2-7; TRBD1 might be the D (6 bases). V dropped 5 bases and J dropped 3 bases, with 14 bases sitting between them. CDR1 is SGHNT and CDR2 is YENEEA in the germline V gene. This CDR3 region has 14 residues. In DNA, the CDR3 is TGTGCCAGCAGCGTCCGGGACACTTTCTACGAGCAGTACTTC. Translating it yields CASSVRDTFYEQYF.

CDR3: CASGETSGSADTQYF. The CDR3 DNA is TGTGCCAGCGGGGAGACGAGCGGGTCCGCAGATACGCAGTATTTT. J is TRBJ2-3 and V is TRBV2, with D possibly TRBD2 on 6 matching bases. CDR1 and CDR2 (germline): SNHLY, FYNNEI. The CDR3 has 15 amino acids. Trimming shortened V by 8 bases and J by 4 bases, and 19 bases separated the two germline ends.

The chain links TRBV19 to TRBJ2-3; D gene uncertain. Trimming stripped 7 bases from V and 0 bases from J, with 8 bases between. Germline loops: CDR1 LNHDA, CDR2 SQIVND (reference sequence). The CDR3 has 13 amino acids. The CDR3 protein is CASTPRSTDTQYF. CDR3 nucleotide sequence: TGTGCCAGTACGCCCAGGAGCACAGATACGCAGTATTTT. The full variable domain, with the rest looked up from reference TRBV19 and TRBJ2-3, is DGGITQSPKYLFRKEGQNVTLSCEQNLNHDAMYWYRQDPGQGLRLIYYSQIVNDFQKGDIAEGYSVSREKKESFPLTVTSAQKNPTAFYLCASTPRSTDTQYFGPGTRLTVL.

This rearrangement joins TRBV2 to TRBJ2-2, with 7 bases matching TRBD1. CDR1 and CDR2 from the germline V gene are SNHLY and FYNNEI. Trimming removed 5 bases from V and 4 bases from J; junction bases left unmatched: 10. The CDR3 is 16 amino acids. DNA of the CDR3: TGTGCCAGCAGTCAATTCCCGGGACAGAGCACCGGGGAGCTGTTTTTT. This sequence encodes CASSQFPGQSTGELFF.

V gene TRBV9 combines with J gene TRBJ2-3, with 7 nucleotides matching TRBD2. CDR1 is SGDLS and CDR2 is YYNGEE in the germline V gene. The V gene end was trimmed by 0 bases and the J gene end by 4 bases; junction bases not matched to a gene: 5. The CDR3 spans 15 residues. The CDR3 DNA reads as TGTGCCAGCAGCGTAGGAGCGGGGCCCTCAGATACGCAGTATTTT. Protein sequence: CASSVGAGPSDTQYF.

V is TRBV9 and J is TRBJ2-1, with a tentative D call TRBD2 (6 bases). The germline V gene encodes CDR1 SGDLS and CDR2 YYNGEE. The CDR3 has 16 amino acids. V lost 0 bases and J lost 1, with 11 bases in between. CDR3: CASSVGAGLSYNEQFF. Here the CDR3 DNA reads TGTGCCAGCAGCGTAGGGGCGGGGCTATCCTACAATGAGCAGTTCTTC.

The genes are TRBV18 and TRBJ1-2; tentative D call: TRBD1 (5 bases). The CDR3 length is 15 residues. The V end lost 1 base, the J end lost 5 bases, and 14 bases lay between the germline ends. Looked up from germline, CDR1 is KGHSH and CDR2 is LQKENI. In DNA form, the CDR3 reads TGTGCCAGCTCACCACTGGAGCAGGGCGCTTATGGCTACACCTTC. It encodes CASSPLEQGAYGYTF.

The chain has TRBV28 and TRBJ2-7; 10 nucleotides match TRBD1. Germline CDR1 MDHEN, CDR2 SYDVKM. The CDR3 is 15 amino acids. V trimming: 6 bases; J trimming: 7 bases; junction bases outside the gene matches: 12. The CDR3 protein is CASRGQGRPQGEQYF. The CDR3 nucleotides read TGTGCCAGCAGGGGACAGGGGCGTCCTCAGGGGGAGCAGTACTTC.

The rearrangement links TRBV4-2 to TRBJ2-1, with D perhaps TRBD1 (6 bases). V lost 4 bases and J lost 10, with 14 bases in between. The CDR3 extends over 13 amino acids. Germline CDR1 and CDR2: LGHNA and YNFKEQ. The CDR3 nucleotides are TGTGCCAGCAGCCTGTCGACAGGACGGGAGCAGTTCTTC. Translating gives CASSLSTGREQFF.

This clone came up a few times. The J gene is TRBJ1-1, the V gene TRBV5-1; possible D gene TRBD1, 6 bases. Trimming took 1 base from V and 11 from J, leaving 21 bases between them. From germline, CDR1 is SGHRS and CDR2 YFSETQ. The CDR3 spans 15 residues. CDR3 amino acids: CASSLLVSGMQGAFF. The DNA of the CDR3 is TGCGCCAGCAGCTTGTTGGTGTCCGGGATGCAGGGGGCTTTCTTT.

DNA for the CDR3: TGTGCCAGCAGCAAGGCAGGGCAAAACCAGCCCCAGCATTTT. Translation: CASSKAGQNQPQHF. The chain links TRBV5-4 to TRBJ1-5; a weak D match, TRBD1 (5 bases). V was trimmed by 4 bases and J by 7 bases, leaving 15 bases between them. This CDR3 has 14 amino acids. Germline CDR1 SGHNT, CDR2 YYREEE (reference sequence).

The gene calls are TRBV11-3 and TRBJ1-6; a possible D gene is TRBD1 (6 bases). CDR1 and CDR2 (germline): SGHNT, YENEEA. Deletions cut 1 base from V and 5 bases from J, with 9 bases between. There are 15 residues in the CDR3. In DNA, the CDR3 is TGTGCCAGCAGCTTAGCGCGGACAGATAATTCACCCCTCCACTTT. It specifies CASSLARTDNSPLHF.

The CDR3 nucleotides read TGTGCCAGCAGCGGCCGGCGGGACCCCTACGAGCAGTACTTC. Encoded protein: CASSGRRDPYEQYF. The chain employs TRBV7-2 and TRBJ2-7; D is perhaps TRBD2 (6 bases). Between the trimmed V and J ends, which lost 5 bases and 2 bases, there was a span of 13 bases. Per germline, CDR1 SGHTA and CDR2 FQGNSA. The CDR3 totals 14 residues.

This chain uses TRBV5-1 with TRBJ1-6; 8 bases fit TRBD1. The V and J ends lost 4 bases and 5 bases, in that order; junction bases with no gene match: 2. Germline V gene lookup returns CDR1 SGHRS and CDR2 YFSETQ. The CDR3 is 14 residues long. CDR3 coding DNA: TGCGCCAGCAGCATGACAGGGGATAATTCACCCCTCCACTTT. Its protein is CASSMTGDNSPLHF.

A few counts support this clone. In nucleotides, the CDR3 is TGTGCCTGGTGGGCAGGGAACGCTTTCTTT. Translated, it gives CAWWAGNAFF. The rearrangement joins TRBV30 to TRBJ1-1; maybe TRBD1 (5 bases). The CDR3 sequence is 10 residues long. V was clipped by 5 bases and J by 11 bases, with 12 bases between them. From germline, CDR1 is GTSNPN and CDR2 SVGIG (reference sequence).

V gene TRBV10-2 combines with J gene TRBJ2-7; 10 nucleotides match TRBD1. The trim removed 6 bases at V and 0 bases at J, leaving 23 bases unmatched. The V gene's germline CDR1 is WSHSY and CDR2 SAAADI. The CDR3 contains 21 residues. The CDR3 loop is CASRVGTGVRAGEEVSYEQYF. Here the CDR3 DNA reads TGCGCCAGCAGAGTGGGGACAGGGGTCCGAGCGGGAGAGGAGGTCTCCTACGAGCAGTACTTC.

The chain uses TRBV7-9 and TRBJ1-5; D is undetermined. Germline assignment: CDR1 SEHNR and CDR2 FQNEAQ (reference sequence). The V end lost 2 bases, the J end lost 9 bases, and 8 bases lay between the germline ends. The CDR3 covers 12 residues. Here the CDR3 DNA reads TGTGCCAGCAGCTTAACCACGGGGCCCCAGCATTTT. It translates to CASSLTTGPQHF. The variable domain in full, with the rest retrieved from reference TRBV7-9 and TRBJ1-5, is DTGVSQNPRHKITKRGQNVTFRCDPISEHNRLYWYRQTLGQGPEFLTYFQNEAQLEKSRLLSDRFSAERPKGSFSTLEIQRTEQGDSAMYLCASSLTTGPQHFGDGTRLSIL.

The chain carries TRBV2 and TRBJ2-7, with D perhaps TRBD1 (5 bases). Germline-derived CDR1 and CDR2 are SNHLY and FYNNEI. V lost 7 bases and J 2 bases, leaving 18 bases between the germline ends. The CDR3 covers 15 residues. CDR3 sequence: CASTLTGHEPYEQYF. In nucleotides, the CDR3 is TGTGCCAGCACCCTCACCGGACACGAGCCCTACGAGCAGTACTTC.

The genes are TRBV20-1 and TRBJ2-7; the D gene is possibly TRBD1 (6 bases). The CDR3 covers 14 residues. Germline CDR1 reads DFQATT; CDR2 reads SNEGSKA (reference sequence). Trimming cost V 3 bases and J 5 bases, with 17 bases left between them. In nucleotides, the CDR3 is TGCAGTGCTAGTGTATCCCAGGGGATCCACGAGCAGTACTTC. It is translated as CSASVSQGIHEQYF.

This clone was counted a few times. The chain recombines TRBV29-1 with TRBJ1-2; possibly TRBD1 for D (5 bases). Trimming removed 6 bases at V and 8 bases at J, with 25 bases between. Germline lookup yields CDR1 SQVTM and CDR2 ANQGSEA. The CDR3 totals 15 residues. The CDR3 DNA is TGCAGCGTCCACTCACCCCCTAAAGGGGATCGCGGCTACACCTTC. Its protein is CSVHSPPKGDRGYTF.